This T cell receptor (beta chain) appears in the sequencing data of a study of T cell repertoires in cytomegalovirus infection. Study context: Both CMV infection and a matching HLA type were indicated by public TCR beta signatures.

The sample holds many counts of this clonotype. The antigen is not known. Each CDR3 protein gets one entry after TCRdb re-called the reads with MiXCR. This sample has fewer than 700,000 distinct CDR3 sequences, with roughly 24% found just once. CDR1 and CDR2 from the germline V gene are SGHVS and FNYEAQ. This CDR3 region has 13 residues. Trimming cost V 5 bases and J 15 bases, with 20 bases left between them. Overall study results and limits: CMV carriers having the relevant HLA were flagged by cumulative public TCR beta family frequency. HLA-C-restricted CMV-specific TCR beta clonotypes were dominant in the ex vivo response.

This TCR derives from a human donor in good health (CMV status not recorded). Some clones in this sample may be carry-over from other donors' samples. The chain recombines TRBV7-6 with TRBJ2-1, with D possibly called TRBD1 or TRBD2 (6 bases each). The source material was CD8+ T cells from PBMCs. The CDR3 DNA follows: TGTGCCAGCAGCCCCACTGGGGGCGGAGGGCTGTTCTTC. Amino acids: CASSPTGGGGLFF.